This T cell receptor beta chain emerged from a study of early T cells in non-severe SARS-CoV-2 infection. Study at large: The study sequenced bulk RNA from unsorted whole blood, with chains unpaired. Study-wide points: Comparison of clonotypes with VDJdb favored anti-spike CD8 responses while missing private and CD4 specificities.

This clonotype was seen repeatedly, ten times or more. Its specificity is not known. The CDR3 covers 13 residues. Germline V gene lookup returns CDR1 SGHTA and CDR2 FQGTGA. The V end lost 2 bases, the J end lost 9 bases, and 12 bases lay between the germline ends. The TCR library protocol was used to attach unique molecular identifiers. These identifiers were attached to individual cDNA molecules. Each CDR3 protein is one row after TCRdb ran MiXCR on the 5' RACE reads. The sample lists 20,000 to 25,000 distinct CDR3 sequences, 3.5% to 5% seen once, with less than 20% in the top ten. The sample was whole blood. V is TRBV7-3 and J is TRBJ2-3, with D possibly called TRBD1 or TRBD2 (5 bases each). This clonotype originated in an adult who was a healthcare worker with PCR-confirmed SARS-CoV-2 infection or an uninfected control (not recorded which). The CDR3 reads CASSLRGEGTQYF. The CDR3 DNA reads TGTGCCAGCAGCTTACGAGGAGAGGGGACGCAGTATTTT. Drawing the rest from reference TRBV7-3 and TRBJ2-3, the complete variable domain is GAGVSQTPSNKVTEKGKYVELRCDPISGHTALYWYRQSLGQGPEFLIYFQGTGAADDSGLPNDRFFAVRPEGSVSTLKIQRTERGDSAVYLCASSLRGEGTQYFGPGTRLTVL.